One sample yielded the 19 T cell receptor beta chains listed below, sequenced in a study of cytomegalovirus exposure and HLA in healthy donors. Clones were read by immunoSEQ multiplex PCR, and TCRdb kept only the in-frame ones, dropping some. The repertoire holds over 200,000 clones, with 80% to 90% as singletons. Sample: PBMCs. The source of these receptors is a woman aged 18-29 years in good health and CMV-seropositive.

This clone occurred once. CDR3 residues: CARRQGKYSNQPQHF. CDR3 DNA sequence: TGCGCCAGAAGACAGGGCAAGTATAGCAATCAGCCCCAGCATTTT. V and J are TRBV10-1 and TRBJ1-5, with 7 bases matching TRBD1. Trimming took 9 bases from V and 0 from J; bases not matched to a gene: 8. The germline CDR1 and CDR2 sequences are WNHNN and SYGVQD (reference sequence). The CDR3 spans 15 residues.

This clone was seen only once. The chain combines TRBV7-3 with TRBJ1-1, with 8 bases matching TRBD1. Germline V gene data show CDR1 as SGHTA and CDR2 as FQGTGA. Trimming removed 5 bases from V and 2 bases from J; junction bases left unmatched: 4. The CDR3 runs to 14 residues. In DNA form, the CDR3 reads TGTGCCAGCAGCGCCCAGGGGGCTAACACTGAAGCTTTCTTT. Amino acids: CASSAQGANTEAFF.

This chain uses TRBV5-4 with TRBJ1-2, with D maybe TRBD1 (5 bases). The CDR3 covers 16 residues. Germline CDR1 is SGHNT and CDR2 is YYREEE (reference sequence). Trimming stripped 0 bases from V and 1 base from J, with 13 bases between. As DNA, the CDR3 is TGTGCCAGCAGCTTGGAGGGGAGGACCTTTAACTATGGCTACACCTTC. This gives the protein CASSLEGRTFNYGYTF.

This clone appeared a few times. This rearrangement joins TRBV11-2 to TRBJ2-1; possibly TRBD2 for D (6 bases). CDR3 length: 13 amino acids. V lost 4 bases to trimming and J lost 10 bases, with 14 bases between them. Germline V gives CDR1 SGHAT, CDR2 FQNNGV. Here the CDR3 DNA reads TGTGCCAGCAGCTCCCATGCGGGGCTCGAGCAGTTCTTC. This encodes CASSSHAGLEQFF.

The chain combines TRBV5-1 with TRBJ1-2; 9 bases agree with TRBD1. J was trimmed by 2 bases and V by 4 bases; bases with no gene match: 3. The CDR3 covers 14 residues. Germline assignment: CDR1 SGHRS and CDR2 YFSETQ. CDR3 sequence (DNA): TGCGCCAGCAGCACCGGGACAGGGAACTATGGCTACACCTTC. This gives the protein CASSTGTGNYGYTF.

The V call is TRBV11-2, the J call TRBJ1-4; possibly TRBD1 for D (5 bases). Looked up from germline, CDR1 is SGHAT and CDR2 is FQNNGV. The ends were cut back, 7 bases at V and 4 bases at J, with 19 bases in the middle. The CDR3 extends over 16 amino acids. The DNA of the CDR3 is TGTGCCAGCACCCCTGGGAGGGCGGGGGGTAATGAAAAACTGTTTTTT. Its translation is CASTPGRAGGNEKLFF.

The chain couples TRBV7-8 to TRBJ2-1, with D perhaps matching TRBD2 (5 bases). CDR1 is SGHVS and CDR2 is FQNEAQ in the germline V gene. Trimming cost V 1 base and J 9 bases, with 19 bases left between them. The CDR3 extends over 16 amino acids. The CDR3 loop reads CASSLDLGLAAVEQFF. Written as DNA, the CDR3 is TGTGCCAGCAGCTTAGACTTAGGGCTAGCCGCGGTTGAGCAGTTCTTC.

This sequence joins TRBV5-1 and TRBJ2-2; 10 nucleotides agree with TRBD1. Germline V gives CDR1 SGHRS, CDR2 YFSETQ. This CDR3 spans 17 amino acids. J lost 6 bases, V lost 1 base, and 9 bases had no gene match. This CDR3 is CASSLPAGTGDAGELFF. The CDR3 nucleotides read TGCGCCAGCAGCTTGCCTGCCGGGACAGGGGACGCCGGGGAGCTGTTTTTT.

The chain uses TRBV30 and TRBJ2-3, with 8 bases fitting TRBD2. CDR3 size: 14 residues. V shed 0 bases and J 14 bases; nucleotides not matched to a gene: 13. CDR1 is GTSNPN and CDR2 is SVGIG in the germline V gene (reference sequence). The CDR3 nucleotides are TGTGCCTGGAGTGTGGGAGACCGCGGGACTAGTCCGTATTTT. Encoded protein: CAWSVGDRGTSPYF.

This clone appeared once. V is TRBV9 and J is TRBJ2-1; 10 nucleotides line up with TRBD2. Germline-derived CDR1 and CDR2 are SGDLS and YYNGEE. The CDR3 length is 13 residues. Unmatched junction bases numbered 1, after V lost 3 bases and J lost 7 bases. CDR3 in amino acids: CASSASGRNEQFF. As DNA, the CDR3 is TGTGCCAGCAGCGCTAGCGGGAGAAATGAGCAGTTCTTC.

The gene calls are TRBV6-6 and TRBJ2-3, with 7 nucleotides matching TRBD1. The J segment lost 6 bases and the V segment lost 0 bases, leaving 6 bases of the junction unmatched. The germline V gene has CDR1 MNHNY and CDR2 SVGAGI (reference sequence). This CDR3 is 15 amino acids long. The CDR3 nucleotides read TGTGCCAGCAGTTACTCCCGGACAGGCCCGGATACGCAGTATTTT. Translation: CASSYSRTGPDTQYF.

V and J are TRBV6-5 and TRBJ2-7; D is perhaps TRBD2 (5 bases). CDR3 length: 11 residues. The V end lost 5 bases, the J end lost 10 bases, and 12 bases lay between the germline ends. CDR1 is MNHEY and CDR2 is SVGAGI in the germline V gene. The CDR3 DNA sequence: TGTGCCAGCAGTACTAGGGCGTCTCAGTACTTC. It codes for CASSTRASQYF.

The chain combines TRBV19 with TRBJ2-3, with D perhaps matching TRBD1 (5 bases). Trimming pared 6 bases from V and 1 base from J, leaving 8 bases between. CDR1 LNHDA and CDR2 SQIVND come from the germline V gene (reference sequence). The CDR3 runs 13 residues. The CDR3 coding sequence is TGTGCCAGTAGGATACAGGGCACAGATACGCAGTATTTT. It is translated as CASRIQGTDTQYF. Full variable domain (remainder filled in from reference TRBV19 and TRBJ2-3): DGGITQSPKYLFRKEGQNVTLSCEQNLNHDAMYWYRQDPGQGLRLIYYSQIVNDFQKGDIAEGYSVSREKKESFPLTVTSAQKNPTAFYLCASRIQGTDTQYFGPGTRLTVL.

This clone was detected only a few times. The chain links TRBV5-1 to TRBJ1-2; weak D call: TRBD1 (5 bases). Trimming stripped 0 bases from V and 7 bases from J, with 7 bases between. The CDR3 has 12 residues. CDR1 and CDR2 from the germline V gene are SGHRS and YFSETQ. CDR3 residues: CASSLDRLGYTF. CDR3 sequence (DNA): TGCGCCAGCAGCTTGGACAGGCTTGGCTACACCTTC.

V gene TRBV9 combines with J gene TRBJ2-7; 11 bases line up with TRBD2. The CDR3 totals 15 residues. Germline trimming cut 3 bases from V and 4 bases from J; bases unmatched to any gene: 6. Germline V gene data show CDR1 as SGDLS and CDR2 as YYNGEE. The CDR3 sequence: CASSERTSGFYEQYF. In DNA form, the CDR3 reads TGTGCCAGCAGCGAACGGACTAGCGGGTTTTACGAGCAGTACTTC.

The rearrangement links TRBV28 to TRBJ2-1; possibly TRBD2 for D (6 bases). This CDR3 comprises 15 residues. Trimming cost V 5 bases and J 6 bases, with 17 bases left between them. Germline-derived CDR1 and CDR2 are MDHEN and SYDVKM. CDR3 in amino acids: CASSKLLGTFNEQFF. The DNA of the CDR3 is TGTGCCAGCAGTAAGCTCTTAGGGACTTTCAATGAGCAGTTCTTC. The complete variable domain, with remaining parts taken from reference TRBV28 and TRBJ2-1, reads DVKVTQSSRYLVKRTGEKVFLECVQDMDHENMFWYRQDPGLGLRLIYFSYDVKMKEKGDIPEGYSVSREKKERFSLILESASTNQTSMYLCASSKLLGTFNEQFFGPGTRLTVL.

The chain recombines TRBV18 with TRBJ2-2, with 8 positions matching TRBD1. After removal of 0 bases from V and 6 bases from J, the junction contained 3 bases not matched to a gene. This CDR3 contains 15 residues. Germline V gene lookup returns CDR1 KGHSH and CDR2 LQKENI. The CDR3 here is CASSPPIQGAGELFF. The CDR3 DNA reads as TGTGCCAGCTCACCACCGATACAGGGGGCCGGGGAGCTGTTTTTT.

This clone was recorded once. This sample includes further DNA sequences coding for the same CDR3. The CDR3 bases are TGTGCCAGCAGTGACGGCATAGGCTACACCTTC. Translation gives CASSDGIGYTF. The chain couples TRBV6-4 to TRBJ1-2; D gene unclear. The CDR3 consists of 11 residues. The V end lost 2 bases, the J end lost 8 bases, and 6 bases lay between the germline ends. Looked up from germline, CDR1 is MRHNA and CDR2 is SNTAGT.

This chain uses TRBV6-5 with TRBJ1-2, with D possibly TRBD1 on 5 matching bases. This CDR3 spans 14 amino acids. V lost 7 bases to trimming and J lost 12 bases, with 24 bases between them. Germline V gene lookup returns CDR1 MNHEY and CDR2 SVGAGI. This CDR3 reads CASTSTTRGSGNTF. The CDR3 bases are TGTGCCAGCACCTCCACTACGCGGGGATCAGGGAACACCTTC.